This T cell receptor (beta chain) was recorded in a study of CD8 T cells in Susac syndrome. The CDR3 contains 13 residues. Trimming pared 0 bases from V and 4 bases from J, leaving 8 bases between. Looked up from germline, CDR1 is GTSNPN and CDR2 is SVGIG (reference sequence). When the RNA was reverse transcribed, random hexamers were used with an input of roughly 0.45 to 1 ug. TCRdb re-called the immunoSEQ multiplex PCR reads through MiXCR, storing one row per CDR3 protein. The repertoire holds roughly 190,000 distinct CDR3 sequences, with more than 85% as singletons. This receptor was obtained from a human donor with Susac syndrome. The chain combines TRBV30 with TRBJ2-3; weak D call: TRBD1 (6 bases). Sequenced sample: CD4+ T cells from PBMCs. CDR3 sequence reads: CAWSVQGSDTQYF. The CDR3 DNA is TGTGCCTGGAGTGTACAGGGTTCAGATACGCAGTATTTT.